The next 32 T cell receptor beta chains were all read from a single sample in a study of Graves' ophthalmopathy and Graves' hyperthyroidism. RNA transcripts were the template, and TCR beta CDR3 regions were amplified from them. Investigators did first-round RT-PCR with HTBI primers, then second-round multiplex PCR. One entry per CDR3 protein results from TCRdb running MiXCR on the multiplex PCR reads. The table records 450,000 or so distinct CDR3 sequences, approximately 15% of them present only once. Source material: blood. All receptors derive from a woman in her 30s with Graves' ophthalmopathy.

The chain uses TRBV30 and TRBJ2-7; D might be TRBD2 (6 bases). CDR1 and CDR2 from the germline V gene are GTSNPN and SVGIG (reference sequence). The CDR3 extends over 15 amino acids. V lost 2 bases, J lost 0 bases, and 14 bases lay in between. The CDR3 protein is CAWSSPGESSYEQYF. The CDR3 DNA reads TGTGCCTGGAGTTCCCCGGGAGAAAGCTCCTACGAGCAGTACTTC. The complete variable domain, with remaining parts taken from reference TRBV30 and TRBJ2-7, reads SQTIHQWPATLVQPVGSPLSLECTVEGTSNPNLYWYRQAAGRGLQLLFYSVGIGQISSEVPQNLSASRPQDRQFILSSKKLLLSDSGFYLCAWSSPGESSYEQYFGPGTRLTVT.

This chain links TRBV20-1 with TRBJ2-1, with 9 nucleotides matching TRBD1. V lost 5 bases to trimming and J lost 7 bases; unmatched junction nucleotides: 9. CDR1 is DFQATT, CDR2 SNEGSKA, per germline (reference sequence). CDR3 length: 14 residues. CDR3 amino acids: CSAEGQGGFNEQFF. CDR3 coding DNA: TGCAGTGCTGAGGGACAGGGCGGGTTTAATGAGCAGTTCTTC.

The DNA for the CDR3 is TGTGCCAGCAGCCCGACCCCGGGGGGGCGGGGGGGGGCAGAGACCCAGTACTTC. Its translation: CASSPTPGGRGGAETQYF. The J gene is TRBJ2-5, the V gene TRBV11-2; 9 bases map to TRBD2. The CDR3 length is 18 residues. V shed 5 bases and J 4 bases; nucleotides not matched to a gene: 17. The germline gives CDR1 SGHAT, CDR2 FQNNGV.

Notes on this clonotype: The CDR3 end shows no conserved phenylalanine or tryptophan, and so a read error is likely. The J gene is TRBJ2-7, the V gene TRBV18; 8 positions match TRBD1. Germline lookup yields CDR1 KGHSH and CDR2 LQKENI. This CDR3 contains 12 residues. The J segment lost 6 bases and the V segment lost 6 bases, leaving 4 bases of the junction unmatched. The CDR3 region is CASSRQGREQYL. For the CDR3, the DNA is TGTGCCAGCTCTCGACAGGGGCGCGAGCAGTACCTC.

This sequence joins TRBV28 and TRBJ2-7, with D tentatively TRBD2 (5 bases). The germline CDR1 and CDR2 sequences are MDHEN and SYDVKM. Between the trimmed V and J ends, which lost 7 bases and 3 bases, there was a span of 19 bases. The CDR3 extends over 15 amino acids. CDR3 DNA: TGTGCCAGCAACAGCCCAGGAGGTACGTACTACGAGCAGTACTTC. Translation: CASNSPGGTYYEQYF.

This clonotype has at least ten counts. This chain joins TRBV27 and TRBJ1-5; 9 bases fit TRBD1. This CDR3 is built from 12 residues. Germline CDR1 and CDR2: MNHEY and SMNVEV (reference sequence). V was clipped by 10 bases and J by 6 bases; unmatched bases: 4. In DNA form, the CDR3 reads TGTGCCAAAACAGGGGGCGGTCAGCCCCAGCATTTT. It codes for CAKTGGGQPQHF.

There are many counts of this clonotype. For the CDR3, the DNA is TGCGCCAGCAGCTTGGGAACTCTGGGGGGAAACACTGAAGCTTTCTTT. Protein sequence: CASSLGTLGGNTEAFF. The rearrangement links TRBV5-1 to TRBJ1-1; D is possibly TRBD1 (5 bases). Looked up from germline, CDR1 is SGHRS and CDR2 is YFSETQ. This CDR3 spans 16 amino acids. Trimming shortened V by 0 bases and J by 2 bases, and 14 bases separated the two germline ends.

Many counts were recorded for this clonotype. The chain links TRBV6-2 or TRBV6-3 to TRBJ2-6; D is uncertain. In germline, CDR1 is MNHEY, CDR2 SVGEGT. Trimming cost V 7 bases and J 3 bases, with 13 bases left between them. This CDR3 is built from 15 residues. For the CDR3, the DNA is TGTGCCAGCAATGGACCGCGCTTTGGGGCCAACGTCCTGACTTTC. It yields the protein CASNGPRFGANVLTF.

In its sample, this clonotype was seen a few times. The chain joins TRBV19 to TRBJ1-1; the D is unclear. CDR1 and CDR2 from the germline V gene are LNHDA and SQIVND (reference sequence). Between the trimmed V and J ends, which lost 3 bases and 0 bases, there was a span of 17 bases. The CDR3 is 17 amino acids. The DNA of the CDR3 is TGTGCCAGTAGTATCGAAGGTACGCAGTGGATGAACACTGAAGCTTTCTTT. Translated, it gives CASSIEGTQWMNTEAFF.

This clonotype was counted only a few times. CDR3 nucleotides: TGCGCCAGCAGCCGTGGAAACATTCAGTACTTC. This translates into CASSRGNIQYF. V and J are TRBV4-1 and TRBJ2-4; D uncertain. This CDR3 has 11 amino acids. Trimming took 4 bases from V and 6 from J, leaving 4 bases between them. CDR1 and CDR2 (germline): MGHRA, YSYEKL.

This clonotype appeared a few times. The chain employs TRBV28 and TRBJ1-1; 8 positions match TRBD1. CDR1 is MDHEN and CDR2 is SYDVKM in the germline V gene. The junction had 6 bases not matched to a gene; V was cut back by 6 bases and J by 3 bases. This CDR3 comprises 14 residues. The CDR3 sequence is CASRPGGWYTEAFF. CDR3 DNA: TGTGCCAGCAGACCAGGGGGCTGGTACACTGAAGCTTTCTTT.

This clonotype was seen many times. V usage is TRBV4-2 and J usage is TRBJ2-7; weak D call: TRBD1 (6 bases). From germline, CDR1 is LGHNA and CDR2 YNFKEQ. The CDR3 is 16 amino acids. V lost 0 bases and J 2 bases, leaving 14 bases between the germline ends. The CDR3 DNA is TGTGCCAGCAGCCAAGAAGGCAGGGGACCAACCTACGAGCAGTACTTC. Residues: CASSQEGRGPTYEQYF.

The rearrangement links TRBV12-5 to TRBJ1-1, with D possibly TRBD1 on 6 matching bases. V was pared by 1 base and J by 9 bases, with 12 bases between. CDR3 length: 13 amino acids. The germline gives CDR1 LGHNT, CDR2 FRNRAP. The CDR3 reads CASGLGTDRKAFF. CDR3 coding DNA: TGTGCTAGTGGTTTGGGGACCGACAGGAAAGCTTTCTTT.

This clonotype was counted at least ten times. J is TRBJ1-1 and V is TRBV12-3 or TRBV12-4; D is possibly TRBD1 (5 bases). V was pared by 3 bases and J by 2 bases, with 19 bases between. This CDR3 has 17 amino acids. DNA of the CDR3: TGTGCCAGCAGTTTCCGCCTCAGAGGGGCCCTTAACACTGAAGCTTTCTTT. This translates into CASSFRLRGALNTEAFF.

This clonotype was recorded at least ten times. The chain has TRBV4-2 and TRBJ2-5; the D is unclear. The CDR3 contains 13 residues. Trimming cost V 1 base and J 4 bases, with 7 bases left between them. Germline V gene data show CDR1 as LGHNA and CDR2 as YNFKEQ. DNA of the CDR3: TGTGCCAGCAGCCAAGGAATGGCAGAGACCCAGTACTTC. Residues: CASSQGMAETQYF.

This clonotype was seen ten or more times. V gene TRBV5-1 combines with J gene TRBJ1-2; weak D call: TRBD1 (5 bases). CDR1 and CDR2 from the germline V gene are SGHRS and YFSETQ. The V gene lost 4 bases and the J gene lost 7 bases, with 20 bases spanning the gap. The CDR3 spans 15 residues. This CDR3 reads CASSQYQGRVVGYTF. CDR3 nucleotide sequence: TGCGCCAGCAGCCAATACCAGGGTCGGGTAGTTGGCTACACCTTC. Full variable domain (outside the CDR3, taken from reference TRBV5-1 and TRBJ1-2): KAGVTQTPRYLIKTRGQQVTLSCSPISGHRSVSWYQQTPGQGLQFLFEYFSETQRNKGNFPGRFSGRQFSNSRSEMNVSTLELGDSALYLCASSQYQGRVVGYTFGSGTRLTVV.

This clonotype has at least ten counts. The chain has TRBV10-3 and TRBJ2-5; D is perhaps TRBD2 (5 bases). Germline lookup yields CDR1 ENHRY and CDR2 SYGVKD. The CDR3 is made up of 14 amino acids. Trimming took 6 bases from V and 4 from J, leaving 15 bases between them. The CDR3 protein is CAISPRGQTETQYF. For the CDR3, the DNA is TGTGCCATCAGCCCCCGAGGGCAAACAGAGACCCAGTACTTC.

The chain uses TRBV6-1 and TRBJ2-2; 12 positions agree with TRBD2. The CDR3 covers 15 residues. Losses at the gene ends were 5 bases for V and 5 bases for J; bases not matched to a gene: 3. CDR1 and CDR2 from the germline V gene are MNHNS and SASEGT. The CDR3 nucleotides are TGTGCCAGCAGTAGAGGACTAGCGGGGACCGGGGAGCTGTTTTTT. Translated, it gives CASSRGLAGTGELFF.

This clonotype was counted ten times or more. This chain uses TRBV19 with TRBJ1-5; D is unresolved. The CDR3 runs to 13 residues. Germline V gene sequence: CDR1 LNHDA, CDR2 SQIVND (reference sequence). V lost 3 bases and J lost 3, with 6 bases in between. The CDR3 region has the DNA TGTGCCAGTAGTATCCAGGTCAATCAGCCCCAGCATTTT. Translated, it gives CASSIQVNQPQHF.

V usage is TRBV19 and J usage is TRBJ1-2; D call uncertain. V lost 3 bases and J 6 bases, leaving 11 bases between the germline ends. Germline V gene sequence: CDR1 LNHDA, CDR2 SQIVND (reference sequence). CDR3 length: 13 amino acids. CDR3 residues: CASSIGRLNGYTF. DNA for the CDR3: TGTGCCAGTAGTATCGGCAGGTTGAATGGCTACACCTTC.

The CDR3 loop reads CASSQDGGVGAETQYF. CDR3 sequence (DNA): TGTGCCAGCAGCCAAGATGGTGGGGTTGGGGCAGAGACCCAGTACTTC. This sequence joins TRBV3-1 and TRBJ2-5; TRBD1 is a possible D gene (5 bases). The germline V gene encodes CDR1 LGHDT and CDR2 YNNKEL (reference sequence). V lost 0 bases, J lost 4 bases, and 15 bases lay in between. The CDR3 has 16 amino acids.

Remarks on this clonotype: It may be a read error: a sequence one base away is much more abundant. The genes are TRBV28 and TRBJ1-5, with D possibly being TRBD1 (5 bases). CDR1 is MDHEN and CDR2 is SYDVKM in the germline V gene. This CDR3 contains 14 residues. The CDR3: CACSFEGSSQPQHF. The CDR3 nucleotides read TGTGCCTGCAGTTTCGAGGGGTCAAGTCAGCCCCAGCATTTT.

This clonotype was counted at least ten times. This chain links TRBV9 with TRBJ1-1, with a tentative D call TRBD1 (5 bases). The V and J ends lost 1 base and 12 bases respectively, with 13 bases between them. Germline-derived CDR1 and CDR2 are SGDLS and YYNGEE. CDR3 length: 12 amino acids. CDR3 sequence reads: CASSVIRGEPFF. The CDR3 bases are TGTGCCAGCAGCGTAATCCGGGGGGAACCTTTCTTT.

This clonotype was seen ten or more times. This chain uses TRBV19 with TRBJ1-1; D may be TRBD1 (5 bases). The V end was cut by 2 bases, the J end by 4 bases, with 11 bases between. Germline CDR1 reads LNHDA; CDR2 reads SQIVND (reference sequence). The CDR3 contains 14 residues. The CDR3 spells CASSIYTGATEAFF. As DNA, the CDR3 is TGTGCCAGTAGTATATATACAGGTGCCACTGAAGCTTTCTTT.

This clonotype was observed at least ten times. The rearrangement links TRBV28 to TRBJ2-2; 9 bases fit TRBD1. The V gene's germline CDR1 is MDHEN and CDR2 SYDVKM. V lost 5 bases and J lost 4; bases outside the gene matches: 8. The CDR3 runs 16 residues. The CDR3 sequence is CASSGRTGVGTGELFF. The CDR3 bases are TGTGCCAGCAGTGGGAGGACAGGGGTTGGCACCGGGGAGCTGTTTTTT.

This chain uses TRBV12-3 or TRBV12-4 with TRBJ1-2; TRBD1 matches 8 bases. The V and J ends lost 2 bases and 5 bases, in that order; junction bases with no gene match: 4. The CDR3 is made up of 14 amino acids. For the CDR3, the DNA is TGTGCCAGCAGTTTACTGGACAGGGTGTATGGCTACACCTTC. It yields the protein CASSLLDRVYGYTF.

This clonotype showed up just a few times. The rearrangement joins TRBV6-1 to TRBJ1-1; perhaps TRBD1 as D (5 bases). The CDR3 contains 13 residues. CDR1 and CDR2 (germline): MNHNS, SASEGT. Deletions cut 9 bases from V and 5 bases from J, with 16 bases between. The CDR3 loop is CASEKGRGTEAFF. The CDR3 DNA is TGTGCCAGTGAGAAAGGGCGGGGGACTGAAGCTTTCTTT.

This clonotype was seen ten or more times. This chain links TRBV2 with TRBJ1-5; D perhaps matches TRBD1 (5 bases). Germline CDR1 is SNHLY and CDR2 is FYNNEI. V was pared by 4 bases and J by 3 bases, with 13 bases between. The CDR3 extends over 15 amino acids. The CDR3 DNA reads TGTGCCAGCAGTGGATGGGCAGGGCCCAATCAGCCCCAGCATTTT. Translating gives CASSGWAGPNQPQHF.

Many counts were recorded for this clonotype. V usage is TRBV6-1 and J usage is TRBJ1-3, with 8 bases matching TRBD1. In germline, CDR1 is MNHNS, CDR2 SASEGT. V gave up 4 bases and J gave up 0 bases; unmatched junction bases: 14. CDR3 length: 19 amino acids. The CDR3 is CASSGHPYRGVGSGNTIYF. Written as DNA, the CDR3 is TGTGCCAGCAGTGGACACCCCTACAGGGGGGTAGGCTCTGGAAACACCATATATTTT.

This clonotype was seen many times. V usage is TRBV5-1 and J usage is TRBJ1-1, with no clear D. CDR1 SGHRS and CDR2 YFSETQ come from the germline V gene. This CDR3 region has 15 residues. The V end was cut by 4 bases, the J end by 0 bases, with 13 bases between. The CDR3 reads CASSQASTLNTEAFF. The CDR3 nucleotides are TGCGCCAGCAGCCAAGCCTCCACGCTGAACACTGAAGCTTTCTTT.

There are many counts of this clonotype. This rearrangement joins TRBV28 to TRBJ1-2; the D is unclear. With 2 bases removed from V and 4 bases from J, the gap between germline ends came to 11 bases. Germline V CDR1 and CDR2: MDHEN, SYDVKM. CDR3 length: 14 residues. The DNA for the CDR3 is TGTGCCAGCAGTTTAACCGCGACACCCTATGGCTACACCTTC. As protein: CASSLTATPYGYTF.

This clonotype has just a few counts. This sequence may be a read error, since a much larger clone differs from it by one base. The V call is TRBV3-1, the J call TRBJ2-5; the D is unclear. CDR3 length: 12 amino acids. V lost 6 bases to trimming and J lost 4 bases, with 9 bases between them. CDR1 is LGHDT, CDR2 YNNKEL, per germline (reference sequence). The CDR3 DNA reads as TGTGCCAGCAGTACGTTCAGAGAGACCCAGTACTTC. Translating gives CASSTFRETQYF.